This TCR beta chain was recovered during a study of blood T cells in healthy people across ages (dated by TCRdb to the mid-2010s). About the full investigation: In model experiments, template switching captured about one uniquely barcoded TCR beta cDNA molecule for every two T cells. Using deep sequencing normalized with unique cDNA molecular identifiers, the study measured how TCR beta repertoire diversity changes with age. The donors were split into four age groups: young (average around 15 years), middle-aged (around 40), aged (approximately 60) and long-lived (approximately 89). To avoid experimental bias, donors of different ages were spread randomly across the sequencing lanes. Two additional independent replicas of 1 million unique cDNA reads from the same blood draw were analyzed for two donors (one aged 18 to 30 and one aged 80 or older). Broader findings and caveats from the paper: Observed TCR beta diversity correlated strongly with the percentage of naive T cells measured by flow cytometry. Because the CMV infection status of the donors was unknown, age-related changes in expanded clonotypes may potentially have been confounded. Total diversity estimates from one million sequenced T cells were considered lower bounds and underestimates. The long-lived group showed more naive CD4+ T cells, fewer expanded clones and increased TCR diversity than the aged group, suggesting age selection. As age increased, observed TCR beta diversity per million T cells dropped in a roughly linear way, and a significant reduction was already evident by age about 40. Bulk unsorted PBMC profiling prevented conclusive comparison of naive and antigen-experienced compartments.

The CDR3 holds 13 amino acids from the cysteine to the phenylalanine. Here the CDR3 DNA is all that survives: 39 bases in frame from base 1. The germline V gene provides CDR1 SNHLY and CDR2 FYNNEI. At the junction V is shortened by 6 bases and J by 8 bases, with 16 bases in between. The roughly 39 donors, aged about 6 to 95 years, were systemically healthy Caucasian individuals from Russia. Ten milliliters of peripheral blood were drawn from each donor into EDTA-treated Vacutainer tubes. Ficoll-Paque density-gradient centrifugation was used to isolate PBMCs, with at least 6 million per sample. Trizol reagent was used to extract total RNA from the PBMCs, yielding at least 5.5 micrograms per sample. Naive CD45RAhigh/CD27high T cell percentages were measured by flow cytometry on a PBMC aliquot from every donor. This clonotype was counted a few times. What antigen it recognizes has not been identified. One base away there is no much larger clone; base qualities are not given.

Library method: 5' RACE. The instrument was an Illumina HiSeq 2500. A second PCR of about 7 to 12 cycles was run with a J-beta primer mix and a sample-barcoded 5' primer. A unique molecular identifier was introduced onto each TCR beta cDNA molecule by a template-switch 5' adaptor carrying 12 random nucleotides. Each sample yielded at least 3 million CDR3-containing paired-end reads. All of the RNA was converted into first-strand cDNA using the Mint cDNA synthesis kit, with a TRBC-specific oligonucleotide serving as the primer. Following uracil-DNA glycosylase treatment, all cDNA underwent a first 18-cycle PCR with the universal primers M1SS and BC2_uni_R. From the authors' description of their analysis: Normalization of each sample was performed by random selection of 1 million high-quality reads, each carrying a distinct molecular identifier. Reads with shared molecular identifiers were discarded instead of being binned into consensus sequences. MiTCR, run with a Q25 quality threshold and the strictest error-elimination algorithm, handled CDR3 identification, clonotype clustering and error correction. A nonparametric unseen species model with Euler transformation was used to estimate a lower bound on total TCR beta diversity. The public reads were quality trimmed at Q25 with fastp and then assembled into clones with MiXCR by TCRdb, keeping productive beta chains. Under each unique CDR3 protein, matching rows form one entry showing the most common genes and DNA. The V and J calls follow TCRdb's processing rather than the paper's. A total of roughly 1.7 million distinct CDR3 sequences appear in this sample, about 32% of them only once. The ten biggest clones cover about 11% of the sample.

Sample: blood. The sequence links TRBV2 to TRBJ1-2, with no reliable assignment of the D segment. This clonotype was sampled from a woman younger than 45 in good health. The DNA sequence reads TGTGCCAGCAGGGTAGACCCTGGTGAAGGCTACACCTTC. This sequence encodes CASRVDPGEGYTF.